There are many counts of the clone carrying this T cell receptor beta chain. Its target is not known. Unique molecular identifiers tagged every individual TCR cDNA molecule. MiXCR was run by TCRdb on the 5' RACE reads, yielding one entry per CDR3 protein. The sample carries around 4,000 distinct CDR3 sequences, 10% to 12% recorded once. This sample was included in a study of spatial heterogeneity in lung cancer. Study-wide background: A strong correlation was found between TCR transcript counts in tumor regions and a T cell module score derived from matched bulk RNA-seq. Broader study findings: Tumor mutation count correlated with how many alpha and beta TCRs expanded intratumorally. Of the expanded TCRs, ubiquitous and regional counts tracked the counts of ubiquitous and regional nonsynonymous mutations, respectively.

Losses at the gene ends were 5 bases for V and 7 bases for J; bases not matched to a gene: 9. The CDR3 spans 15 residues. Germline CDR1 and CDR2: SGHRS and YFSETQ. Time point here: sample taken at primary tumor resection. Unsorted whole RNA from tumor, nontumor lung or frozen PBMC underwent sequencing. The V gene is TRBV5-1, the J gene TRBJ2-1; TRBD2 aligns across 10 bases. The receptor was isolated from a male donor with early-stage non-small cell lung cancer. The specimen was lung tumor tissue, collected at surgery. CDR3 coding DNA: TGCGCCAGCAGGACCCTAGCGGGAGTAGCTAATGAGCAGTTCTTC. Its translation: CASRTLAGVANEQFF.